This TCR beta chain was identified in a study of blood T cell repertoires in COVID-19. In the study overall: Acute and convalescent COVID-19 samples came from the United States, Italy and Spain. Sample material is recorded as cDNA or gDNA derived from T cells, B-cell-depleted T cells, or PBMCs.

This clone showed up just once. In the original workflow: From reference gene primer amplification, estimates of nucleated cell counts were derived. TCRdb's copy holds only in-frame clones and misses some; the assay was immunoSEQ multiplex PCR. The DNA gave D and trimming, while V, J and clone size come from that table. Counted here are more than 55,000 clones, about 73% occurring once; the ten biggest clones make up over 11%. Trimming pared 2 bases from V and 2 bases from J, leaving 6 bases between. This CDR3 is built from 13 residues. Germline CDR1 reads ENHRY; CDR2 reads SYGVKD. This rearrangement joins TRBV10-3 to TRBJ1-2; D ambiguous. This clonotype was sampled from a woman in her 70s with acute or convalescent COVID-19. The sample taken for sequencing was peripheral blood. CDR3 residues: CAISETDNYGYTF. Here the CDR3 DNA reads TGTGCCATCAGTGAGACAGACAACTATGGCTACACCTTC.